This is a list of T cell receptor beta chains from one sample in a study of shared clonotypes between healthy human individuals. Method: immunoSEQ multiplex PCR; TCRdb's copy keeps in-frame clones and lacks some. There are almost 700,000 clones in the sample; 92% occur only once, and approximately 24% lies in the top ten. Material: naive CD8+ T cells sorted from blood. Receptors originate from a man under 40 in good health. Each CDR3 is given with its conserved first and last residue. D genes are given only for firm matches. Some rows have no size entry. The others give once, few or many, or a class for an expanded clone.

clone size	CDR3 length	V gene	J gene	D gene	CDR3 protein	CDR3 DNA
-	11	TRBV19	TRBJ2-7	-	CASSEAYEQYF	TGTGCCAGTAGTGAGGCGTATGAGCAGTACTTC
-	15	TRBV27	TRBJ2-3	TRBD1	CASSSGTVFTDTQYF	TGTGCCAGCAGTTCAGGGACAGTCTTCACAGATACGCAGTATTTT
-	17	TRBV27	TRBJ1-2	-	CASSLISREGSDRGYTF	TGTGCCAGCAGTTTAATTTCCAGGGAAGGGTCTGATAGAGGCTACACCTTC
-	15	TRBV4-1	TRBJ2-2	-	CASSHPGPGDGELFF	TGCGCCAGCAGCCATCCAGGACCCGGCGACGGGGAGCTGTTTTTT
-	15	TRBV14	TRBJ2-7	-	CASSQVYGSSYEQYF	TGTGCCAGCAGCCAAGTTTACGGATCGAGCTACGAGCAGTACTTC
once	16	TRBV15	TRBJ2-3	TRBD1	CATTVRAGGGTDTQYF	TGTGCCACCACCGTTCGGGCAGGGGGCGGGACAGATACGCAGTATTTT
-	12	TRBV6-5	TRBJ2-7	-	CASSTDLYEQYF	TGTGCCAGCAGCACAGACTTATACGAGCAGTACTTC
once	14	TRBV28	TRBJ2-7	-	CASYGHREFYEQYF	TGTGCCAGCTACGGCCACAGGGAATTCTACGAGCAGTACTTC
-	14	TRBV7-9	TRBJ2-7	-	CASSPETGRHEQYF	TGTGCCAGCAGCCCAGAGACAGGGAGGCACGAGCAGTACTTC
-	17	TRBV29-1	TRBJ2-2	TRBD2	CSVRILGLAENTGELFF	TGCAGCGTTCGAATTCTTGGACTAGCGGAGAACACCGGGGAGCTGTTTTTT
-	17	TRBV15	TRBJ1-2	-	CATSREGSVGGLDGYTF	TGTGCCACCAGCAGAGAGGGGAGCGTGGGGGGGCTGGATGGCTACACCTTC
-	15	TRBV6-5	TRBJ1-1	-	CASRSSLVTGTEAFF	TGTGCCAGCAGATCCTCGCTGGTCACCGGCACTGAAGCTTTCTTT
-	13	TRBV29-1	TRBJ2-5	-	CSVELRLQETQYF	TGCAGCGTTGAGCTTCGACTCCAAGAGACCCAGTACTTC
-	15	TRBV15	TRBJ2-3	-	CATSRADLGTDTQYF	TGTGCCACCAGCAGAGCGGACCTGGGCACAGATACGCAGTATTTT
once	18	TRBV7-9	TRBJ2-1	TRBD2	CASSLGPSGSSMNNEQFF	TGTGCCAGCAGCTTAGGTCCTAGCGGGAGTAGTATGAACAATGAGCAGTTCTTC
-	16	TRBV5-6	TRBJ1-3	-	CASSLEWLAGENTIYF	TGTGCCAGCAGCTTGGAGTGGTTAGCAGGCGAGAACACCATATATTTT
-	14	TRBV11-2	TRBJ2-6	-	CARREVLGANVLTF	TGTGCCAGGCGCGAGGTTCTCGGGGCCAACGTCCTGACTTTC
once	13	TRBV29-1	TRBJ2-7	-	CSVLVGAGGEQYF	TGCAGCGTCCTGGTTGGCGCCGGGGGCGAGCAGTACTTC
-	15	TRBV11-2	TRBJ1-2	TRBD1	CASSLDPGGNSGYTF	TGTGCCAGCAGCTTAGATCCAGGGGGCAATAGTGGCTACACCTTC
-	16	TRBV2	TRBJ2-3	TRBD1	CASTRDRGFSTDTQYF	TGTGCCAGCACCCGTGACAGGGGCTTTAGCACAGATACGCAGTATTTT
-	15	TRBV11-3	TRBJ2-2	-	CASSLRGANTGELFF	TGTGCCAGCAGCTTAAGAGGAGCGAACACCGGGGAGCTGTTTTTT
-	14	TRBV19	TRBJ2-1	-	CASSLGGTYNEQFF	TGTGCCAGCAGCTTAGGGGGTACCTACAATGAGCAGTTCTTC
-	13	TRBV6-6	TRBJ2-7	-	CASSTASSYEQYF	TGTGCCAGCAGTACGGCCAGCTCCTACGAGCAGTACTTC
-	14	TRBV5-5	TRBJ2-7	-	CASSWTYGSYEQYF	TGTGCCAGCAGTTGGACGTATGGGTCCTACGAGCAGTACTTC
-	18	TRBV7-8	TRBJ1-1	TRBD1	CASSSAGGTTNWNTEAFF	TGTGCCAGCAGCTCGGCAGGGGGGACCACCAACTGGAACACTGAAGCTTTCTTT
-	15	TRBV5-4	TRBJ2-7	TRBD1	CASSLKGQGYYEQYF	TGTGCCAGCAGCCTGAAGGGACAGGGTTACTACGAGCAGTACTTC
-	13	TRBV19	TRBJ2-1	-	CASSIISTNEQFF	TGTGCCAGTAGTATAATAAGTACCAATGAGCAGTTCTTC
-	12	TRBV10-3	TRBJ2-3	-	CATNALGDTQYF	TGTGCCACCAATGCACTGGGAGATACGCAGTATTTT
-	13	TRBV5-5	TRBJ2-7	-	CASSFGPFYEQYF	TGTGCCAGCAGCTTCGGGCCATTTTACGAGCAGTACTTC
-	12	TRBV10-2	TRBJ2-7	-	CASSESKDEQYF	TGCGCCAGCAGTGAGTCGAAAGACGAGCAGTACTTC
-	14	TRBV10-1	TRBJ2-3	-	CASSTGTDTDTQYF	TGCGCCAGCAGTACAGGGACCGACACAGATACGCAGTATTTT
-	15	TRBV21-1	TRBJ2-7	-	CASSKLKREPYEQYF	TGTGCCAGCAGCAAGTTAAAGCGGGAGCCCTACGAGCAGTACTTC
-	15	TRBV7-8	TRBJ2-7	TRBD2	CASSFGLADPYEQYF	TGTGCCAGCAGCTTCGGACTAGCGGATCCCTACGAGCAGTACTTC
-	14	TRBV5-1	TRBJ2-7	-	CASSSEKLGYEQYF	TGCGCCAGCAGCTCGGAAAAACTTGGTTACGAGCAGTACTTC
-	12	TRBV27	TRBJ2-3	-	CASSSRVDTQYF	TGTGCCAGCAGTTCCAGGGTAGATACGCAGTATTTT
-	15	TRBV11-2	TRBJ2-7	TRBD2	CASSASAGGPREQYF	TGTGCCAGCAGCGCCTCGGCGGGAGGGCCGCGAGAGCAGTACTTC
-	14	TRBV10-2	TRBJ2-5	TRBD2	CASSGLAGVETQYF	TGCGCCAGCAGCGGACTAGCGGGAGTAGAGACCCAGTACTTC
few	11	TRBV7-2	TRBJ2-2	-	CASTPTGELFF	TGTGCCAGCACCCCGACCGGGGAGCTGTTTTTT
-	13	TRBV6-5	TRBJ1-1	-	CASRRGTNTEAFF	TGTGCCAGCCGCAGGGGAACGAACACTGAAGCTTTCTTT
-	19	TRBV7-2	TRBJ2-5	TRBD2	CASSLVSGLAGHPEGAQYF	TGTGCCAGCAGCTTAGTTTCAGGGCTAGCGGGACACCCGGAAGGGGCCCAGTACTTC
-	16	TRBV4-2	TRBJ2-3	-	CASSQGGRGETDTQYF	TGTGCCAGCAGCCAAGGGGGCAGGGGGGAAACAGATACGCAGTATTTT
-	13	TRBV25-1	TRBJ2-5	-	CASSPGQEETQYF	TGTGCCAGCTCCCCGGGGCAGGAAGAGACCCAGTACTTC
-	14	TRBV29-1	TRBJ2-7	TRBD2	CSVEETAGDNEQYF	TGCAGCGTTGAAGAAACAGCGGGAGATAATGAGCAGTACTTC
-	11	TRBV20-1	TRBJ2-7	TRBD2	CSASLSGGASF	TGCAGTGCTAGCCTCTCGGGGGGAGCCTCCTTC
once	16	TRBV9	TRBJ1-3	-	CASSDELIHSGNTIYF	TGTGCCAGCAGCGATGAGCTAATCCACTCGGGAAACACCATATATTTT
-	14	TRBV4-1	TRBJ2-1	-	CASSQEGSYNEQFF	TGCGCCAGCAGCCAAGAGGGCAGTTACAATGAGCAGTTCTTC
once	14	TRBV29-1	TRBJ2-3	TRBD1	CSAAGTGVRDTQYF	TGCAGCGCCGCTGGGACAGGGGTAAGGGATACGCAGTATTTT
-	15	TRBV13	TRBJ1-3	-	CASSSTRVAGNTIYF	TGTGCCAGCAGCTCCACCAGGGTTGCTGGAAACACCATATATTTT
once	16	TRBV23-1	TRBJ2-2	-	CASSQWVARNTGELFF	TGCGCCAGCAGTCAATGGGTAGCGAGGAACACCGGGGAGCTGTTTTTT
-	14	TRBV7-6	TRBJ2-7	-	CASSLAGEVYEQYF	TGTGCCAGCAGCTTAGCGGGAGAGGTCTACGAGCAGTACTTC
-	16	TRBV4-1	TRBJ2-1	-	CASSQDGGGGAIEQFF	TGCGCCAGCAGCCAAGACGGAGGGGGAGGAGCGATTGAGCAGTTCTTC
-	18	TRBV2	TRBJ2-2	-	CASSNILDLGLHTGELFF	TGTGCCAGCAGCAACATTCTAGATTTGGGACTTCACACCGGGGAGCTGTTTTTT
-	16	TRBV7-9	TRBJ2-1	-	CASSLGSFRWNNEQFF	TGTGCCAGCAGCTTAGGAAGCTTCCGGTGGAATAATGAGCAGTTCTTC
once	13	TRBV5-1	TRBJ1-2	-	CASSLISENGYTF	TGCGCCAGCAGCTTAATATCCGAGAATGGCTACACCTTC
-	15	TRBV15	TRBJ2-5	-	CATSRGRQDQGTQYF	TGTGCCACCAGCAGAGGAAGGCAGGACCAAGGGACCCAGTACTTC
once	16	TRBV27	TRBJ2-2	-	CASSKRHSGNTGELFF	TGTGCCAGCAGTAAGAGGCATTCGGGGAACACCGGGGAGCTGTTTTTT
-	16	TRBV7-9	TRBJ2-6	-	CASSFDTSSGANVLTF	TGTGCCAGCAGCTTTGACACATCCTCTGGGGCCAACGTCCTGACTTTC
-	14	TRBV28	TRBJ1-1	TRBD1	CASRLGQGRTEAFF	TGTGCCAGCAGGTTGGGACAGGGGAGGACTGAAGCTTTCTTT
-	16	TRBV4-1	TRBJ2-5	TRBD2	CASSQDLAGTLETQYF	TGCGCCAGCAGCCAAGATTTAGCGGGGACTCTAGAGACCCAGTACTTC